This entry concerns a single T cell receptor beta chain. The target antigen is unknown. CDR3 length: 15 amino acids. Germline assignment: CDR1 MNHEY and CDR2 SMNVEV (reference sequence). The V gene end was trimmed by 7 bases and the J gene end by 4 bases; junction bases not matched to a gene: 11. Together with a sample-barcoded 5' primer, a J-beta primer mix was included in a second PCR lasting roughly 6 to 12 cycles. TCRdb re-called the 5' RACE reads through MiXCR, storing one row per CDR3 protein. The sample consists of 790,000 or so distinct CDR3 sequences, about 61% of them appearing once. The data are from a study of blood T cells in healthy people across ages. Study conclusions and caveats: Long-lived donors had more naive CD4+ cells and higher diversity than aged donors. Unsorted PBMC material precluded a definitive naive versus antigen-experienced comparison.

The rearrangement links TRBV27 to TRBJ1-2; 8 nucleotides align to TRBD1. The sequencing input was blood. The receptor was derived from a man aged 40-50 years in good health. The CDR3 loop is CASTLDREEFYGYTF. The CDR3 nucleotides are TGTGCCAGCACCCTGGACAGGGAGGAGTTCTATGGCTACACCTTC.